The clone carrying this T cell receptor beta chain was detected once. The entry originates in a study of shared clonotypes between healthy human individuals. Sequencing was performed with immunoSEQ multiplex PCR; in TCRdb, only in-frame clones are kept and a portion is missing. The sample holds fewer than 2.5 million clones, roughly 93% seen once. The J segment lost 4 bases and the V segment lost 3 bases, leaving 7 bases of the junction unmatched. Germline loops: CDR1 SGHTA, CDR2 FQGNSA. This CDR3 has 15 amino acids. The source is a man between 18 and 35 years old in good health. Some clones in this sample may be carry-over from other donors' samples. The sample comprised naive CD4+ T cells from PBMCs. As for subset: CD45RA+ positively selected. The chain links TRBV7-2 to TRBJ1-1; TRBD1 matches 8 bases. CDR3 amino acids: CASSLISTGGTEAFF. The CDR3 DNA reads as TGTGCCAGCAGCTTGATCTCTACAGGGGGCACTGAAGCTTTCTTT.